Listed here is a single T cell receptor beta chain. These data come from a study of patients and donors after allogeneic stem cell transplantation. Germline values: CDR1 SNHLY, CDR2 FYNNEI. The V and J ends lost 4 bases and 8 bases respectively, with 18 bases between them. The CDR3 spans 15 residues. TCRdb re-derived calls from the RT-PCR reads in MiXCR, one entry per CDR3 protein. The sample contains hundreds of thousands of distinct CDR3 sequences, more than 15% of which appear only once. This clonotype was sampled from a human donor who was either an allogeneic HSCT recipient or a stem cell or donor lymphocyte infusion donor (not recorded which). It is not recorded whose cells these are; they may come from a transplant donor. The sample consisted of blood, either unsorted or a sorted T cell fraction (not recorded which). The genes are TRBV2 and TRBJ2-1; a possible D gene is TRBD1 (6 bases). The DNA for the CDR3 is TGTGCCAGCAGTGCCGGGCCCCTAGGGACACATGAGCAGTTCTTC. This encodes CASSAGPLGTHEQFF.